The 24 T cell receptor beta chains listed next were all sequenced from one sample in a study of cytomegalovirus exposure and HLA in healthy donors. With 60 Vbeta and 13 Jbeta primers, the PCR was carried out. Profiling relied on immunoSEQ multiplex PCR, and the TCRdb table lists in-frame clones only, not all of them. The sample holds approximately 160,000 clones, around 79% seen once. The source material was PBMCs. The receptors derive from a man aged 30 to 39 in good health and CMV-seropositive.

This clone appeared a single time. Distinct nucleotide sequences in the sample also encode this CDR3. The rearrangement links TRBV27 to TRBJ1-1; D is undetermined. V gave up 2 bases and J gave up 7 bases, with 11 bases separating them. Germline CDR1 and CDR2: MNHEY and SMNVEV (reference sequence). The CDR3 contains 13 residues. Here the CDR3 DNA reads TGTGCCAGCAGTTTAATGGAGGGCAGTGAAGCTTTCTTT. Translation: CASSLMEGSEAFF.

J is TRBJ2-2 and V is TRBV6-4, with 8 nucleotides matching TRBD1. Germline V gives CDR1 MRHNA, CDR2 SNTAGT. The CDR3 runs to 16 residues. V was clipped by 6 bases and J by 4 bases; unmatched bases: 10. The CDR3 reads CASSHAPGQGTGELFF. In DNA, the CDR3 is TGTGCCAGCAGCCACGCACCCGGACAGGGCACCGGGGAGCTGTTTTTT.

This chain uses TRBV9 with TRBJ2-1, with 8 nucleotides matching TRBD2. Germline loops: CDR1 SGDLS, CDR2 YYNGEE. V lost 3 bases, J lost 2 bases, and 10 bases stayed unmatched. The CDR3 runs to 17 residues. CDR3 sequence (DNA): TGTGCCAGCAGCGCGGGGGGGGCGGGGAGAGCCTACAATGAGCAGTTCTTC. Protein: CASSAGGAGRAYNEQFF.

The chain recombines TRBV5-1 with TRBJ2-2; 12 bases fit TRBD2. Germline V CDR1 and CDR2: SGHRS, YFSETQ. CDR3 length: 14 amino acids. V shed 6 bases and J 6 bases; nucleotides not matched to a gene: 3. CDR3 nucleotide sequence: TGCGCCAGCACCGGACTAGCGGGGTCCGGGGAGCTGTTTTTT. Protein product: CASTGLAGSGELFF.

This clone was recorded only once. The gene calls are TRBV2 and TRBJ2-3, with D possibly matching TRBD1 (6 bases). This CDR3 has 14 amino acids. Deletions cut 6 bases from V and 5 bases from J, with 15 bases between. The germline V gene has CDR1 SNHLY and CDR2 FYNNEI. The CDR3 protein is CASRRTDGGDTQYF. The CDR3 DNA follows: TGTGCCAGCAGGAGGACAGACGGAGGAGATACGCAGTATTTT.

This chain connects TRBV18 to TRBJ2-7, with D possibly TRBD1 on 6 matching bases. CDR3 size: 13 residues. V was trimmed by 3 bases and J by 3 bases, leaving 9 bases between them. CDR1 is KGHSH and CDR2 is LQKENI in the germline V gene. DNA for the CDR3: TGTGCCAGCTCACCCGCCAGGGGCTACGAGCAGTACTTC. As protein: CASSPARGYEQYF.

This chain links TRBV19 with TRBJ1-5; maybe TRBD1 (5 bases). This CDR3 comprises 14 residues. Germline V gene data show CDR1 as LNHDA and CDR2 as SQIVND (reference sequence). The V end lost 5 bases, the J end lost 2 bases, and 10 bases lay between the germline ends. As DNA, the CDR3 is TGTGCCAGTAGTTGGCCGGGGGGCAATCAGCCCCAGCATTTT. Translated: CASSWPGGNQPQHF.

For this clone: The identical CDR3 is also encoded by other nucleotide sequences in the sample. V usage is TRBV9 and J usage is TRBJ1-1; D unclear. Trimming stripped 0 bases from V and 1 base from J, with 4 bases between. This CDR3 comprises 13 residues. Germline V gene sequence: CDR1 SGDLS, CDR2 YYNGEE. The CDR3 region is CASSVGANTEAFF. CDR3 in DNA: TGTGCCAGCAGCGTAGGGGCGAACACTGAAGCTTTCTTT.

J is TRBJ2-3 and V is TRBV6-6; tentative D call: TRBD2 (6 bases). V was clipped by 2 bases and J by 3 bases, with 9 bases between them. The CDR3 is made up of 14 amino acids. Germline CDR1 and CDR2: MNHNY and SVGAGI (reference sequence). CDR3 sequence reads: CASSYRGETDTQYF. DNA for the CDR3: TGTGCCAGCAGTTACCGCGGGGAAACAGATACGCAGTATTTT.

The chain combines TRBV18 with TRBJ1-1, with D unresolved. Trimming took 5 bases from V and 0 from J, leaving 10 bases between them. This CDR3 has 14 amino acids. Germline assignment: CDR1 KGHSH and CDR2 LQKENI. The CDR3 loop is CASSNNYMNTEAFF. For the CDR3, the DNA is TGTGCCAGCTCAAATAACTACATGAACACTGAAGCTTTCTTT.

The gene calls are TRBV19 and TRBJ2-7, with TRBD1 matching 7 bases. The CDR3 totals 14 residues. Per germline, CDR1 LNHDA and CDR2 SQIVND (reference sequence). V shed 6 bases and J 3 bases; nucleotides not matched to a gene: 8. This CDR3 reads CASSHRGDFYEQYF. For the CDR3, the DNA is TGTGCCAGTAGCCACAGGGGCGACTTCTACGAGCAGTACTTC.

This chain links TRBV5-1 with TRBJ1-1; 9 bases match TRBD1. The J segment lost 11 bases and the V segment lost 4 bases, leaving 6 bases of the junction unmatched. The CDR3 length is 12 residues. From germline, CDR1 is SGHRS and CDR2 YFSETQ. The CDR3 is CASSTGQGKAFF. In DNA, the CDR3 is TGCGCCAGCAGCACAGGACAGGGGAAGGCTTTCTTT. Drawing the rest from reference TRBV5-1 and TRBJ1-1, the complete variable domain is KAGVTQTPRYLIKTRGQQVTLSCSPISGHRSVSWYQQTPGQGLQFLFEYFSETQRNKGNFPGRFSGRQFSNSRSEMNVSTLELGDSALYLCASSTGQGKAFFGQGTRLTVV.

The chain joins TRBV28 to TRBJ1-5; 8 bases match TRBD1. V lost 7 bases, J lost 4 bases, and 9 bases stayed unmatched. This CDR3 contains 15 residues. Germline CDR1 and CDR2: MDHEN and SYDVKM. CDR3 in DNA: TGTGCCAGCAACCGACAGGGGTTTGGGAATCAGCCCCAGCATTTT. Translating it yields CASNRQGFGNQPQHF.

The V gene is TRBV5-1, the J gene TRBJ1-5, with 7 bases that match TRBD1. After removal of 5 bases from V and 6 bases from J, the junction contained 8 bases not matched to a gene. This CDR3 is built from 14 residues. Germline CDR1 and CDR2: SGHRS and YFSETQ. The DNA of the CDR3 is TGCGCCAGCAGTTTTCAGGGGGGAAGTCAGCCCCAGCATTTT. This gives the protein CASSFQGGSQPQHF.

V and J are TRBV28 and TRBJ1-1, with 11 bases that match TRBD1. V dropped 3 bases and J dropped 5; count of bases not matched to a gene: 8. Germline CDR1 MDHEN, CDR2 SYDVKM. The CDR3 covers 16 residues. The chain's CDR3 is CASSLGWGQGGTEAFF. The CDR3 nucleotides are TGTGCCAGCAGTTTGGGTTGGGGACAGGGGGGGACTGAAGCTTTCTTT.

This chain links TRBV5-1 with TRBJ2-2; no definite D call. CDR1 and CDR2 from the germline V gene are SGHRS and YFSETQ. The CDR3 runs to 14 residues. The V gene lost 2 bases and the J gene lost 4 bases, with 9 bases spanning the gap. CDR3 amino acids: CASSFSAGTGELFF. CDR3 nucleotides: TGCGCCAGCAGCTTCTCAGCAGGCACCGGGGAGCTGTTTTTT. Full variable domain (outside the CDR3, taken from reference TRBV5-1 and TRBJ2-2): KAGVTQTPRYLIKTRGQQVTLSCSPISGHRSVSWYQQTPGQGLQFLFEYFSETQRNKGNFPGRFSGRQFSNSRSEMNVSTLELGDSALYLCASSFSAGTGELFFGEGSRLTVL.

The gene calls are TRBV5-1 and TRBJ1-3, with D unclear. Germline V gives CDR1 SGHRS, CDR2 YFSETQ. V shed 0 bases and J shed 0 bases, with 7 bases lying between them. The CDR3 totals 15 residues. This CDR3 is CASSLGSSSGNTIYF. The CDR3 coding sequence is TGCGCCAGCAGCTTGGGGTCGAGCTCTGGAAACACCATATATTTT.

The CDR3 sequence: CASSQDGQGGTEAFF. The CDR3 nucleotides read TGCGCCAGCAGCCAAGACGGCCAGGGAGGTACTGAAGCTTTCTTT. This chain connects TRBV4-3 to TRBJ1-1; maybe TRBD1 (5 bases). V dropped 0 bases and J dropped 5 bases, with 13 bases sitting between them. The CDR3 consists of 15 residues. CDR1 and CDR2 from the germline V gene are LGHNA and YSLEER.

The chain carries TRBV4-1 and TRBJ1-1; D unclear. The germline V gene has CDR1 MGHRA and CDR2 YSYEKL. This CDR3 is 13 amino acids long. V was clipped by 5 bases and J by 1 base, with 8 bases between them. The CDR3 nucleotides read TGCGCCAGCAGCTCCCCAGGGAACACTGAAGCTTTCTTT. Amino acid sequence: CASSSPGNTEAFF.

The V call is TRBV30, the J call TRBJ2-7, with D tentatively TRBD2 (5 bases). The germline gives CDR1 GTSNPN, CDR2 SVGIG (reference sequence). The length of the CDR3 is 15 residues. The ends were cut back, 3 bases at V and 0 bases at J, with 15 bases in the middle. This chain's CDR3 is CAWSEGPASSYEQYF. In DNA form, the CDR3 reads TGTGCCTGGAGCGAGGGCCCGGCGAGCTCCTACGAGCAGTACTTC.

In this sample, this clone turned up a few times. The V gene is TRBV5-1, the J gene TRBJ2-3; 12 nucleotides align to TRBD2. The J segment lost 2 bases and the V segment lost 5 bases, leaving 6 bases of the junction unmatched. This CDR3 comprises 16 residues. Germline CDR1 and CDR2: SGHRS and YFSETQ. The CDR3 nucleotides read TGCGCCAGCAGATTCGGACTAGCGGGAATCACAGATACGCAGTATTTT. Its protein is CASRFGLAGITDTQYF.

This clone was recorded once. V and J are TRBV15 and TRBJ1-2; unclear D gene. Germline CDR1 LNHNV, CDR2 YYDKDF (reference sequence). V lost 3 bases and J 6 bases, leaving 11 bases between the germline ends. This CDR3 is built from 13 residues. The CDR3 DNA reads as TGTGCCACCAGCAGCGGGGAAATGAATGGCTACACCTTC. Translation gives CATSSGEMNGYTF.

This clone showed up just a few times. V usage is TRBV18 and J usage is TRBJ1-2, with 11 bases lining up with TRBD1. V was pared by 0 bases and J by 7 bases, with 7 bases of the junction left unmatched. This CDR3 has 16 residues. The germline V gene encodes CDR1 KGHSH and CDR2 LQKENI. CDR3 coding DNA: TGTGCCAGCTCACCACCAGGACAGGGGGCGTTGGGTGGCTACACCTTC. This sequence encodes CASSPPGQGALGGYTF.

The chain carries TRBV25-1 and TRBJ2-1; 9 bases agree with TRBD1. Trimming cost V 1 base and J 5 bases; bases outside gene matches: 3. This CDR3 comprises 15 residues. Germline assignment: CDR1 MGHDK and CDR2 SYGVNS. The CDR3 protein is CASSEFRTGDNEQFF. Written as DNA, the CDR3 is TGTGCCAGCAGTGAATTTAGGACAGGGGACAATGAGCAGTTCTTC.